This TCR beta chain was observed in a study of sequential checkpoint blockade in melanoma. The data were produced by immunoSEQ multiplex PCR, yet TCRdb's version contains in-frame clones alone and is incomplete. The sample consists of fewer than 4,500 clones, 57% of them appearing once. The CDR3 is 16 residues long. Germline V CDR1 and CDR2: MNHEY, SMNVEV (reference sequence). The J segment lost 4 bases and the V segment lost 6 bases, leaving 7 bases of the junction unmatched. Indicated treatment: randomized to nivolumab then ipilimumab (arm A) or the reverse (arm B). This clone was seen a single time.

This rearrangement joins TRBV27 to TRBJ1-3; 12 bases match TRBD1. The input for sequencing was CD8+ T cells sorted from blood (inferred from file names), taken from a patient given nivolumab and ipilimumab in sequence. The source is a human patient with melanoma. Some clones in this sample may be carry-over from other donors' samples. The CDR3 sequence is CASSSGQGASGNTIYF. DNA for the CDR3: TGTGCCAGCAGCTCGGGACAGGGGGCTTCGGGAAACACCATATATTTT.